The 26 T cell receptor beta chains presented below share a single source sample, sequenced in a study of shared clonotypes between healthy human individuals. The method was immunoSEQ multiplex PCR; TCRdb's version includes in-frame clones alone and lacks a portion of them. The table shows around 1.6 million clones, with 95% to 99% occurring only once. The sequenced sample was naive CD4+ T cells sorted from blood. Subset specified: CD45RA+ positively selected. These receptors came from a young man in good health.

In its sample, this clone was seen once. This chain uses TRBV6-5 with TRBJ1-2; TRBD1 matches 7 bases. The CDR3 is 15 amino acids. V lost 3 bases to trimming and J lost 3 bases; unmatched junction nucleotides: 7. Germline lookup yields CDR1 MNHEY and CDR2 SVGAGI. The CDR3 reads CASSYRDRPYYGYTF. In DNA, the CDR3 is TGTGCCAGCAGTTATCGGGACAGACCTTACTATGGCTACACCTTC.

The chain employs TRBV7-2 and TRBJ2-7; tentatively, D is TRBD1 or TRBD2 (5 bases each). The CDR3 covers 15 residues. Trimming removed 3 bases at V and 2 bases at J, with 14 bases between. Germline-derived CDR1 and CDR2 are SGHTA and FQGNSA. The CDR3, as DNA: TGTGCCAGCAGCTTCCTCCGGGACCCTACCTACGAGCAGTACTTC. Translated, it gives CASSFLRDPTYEQYF.

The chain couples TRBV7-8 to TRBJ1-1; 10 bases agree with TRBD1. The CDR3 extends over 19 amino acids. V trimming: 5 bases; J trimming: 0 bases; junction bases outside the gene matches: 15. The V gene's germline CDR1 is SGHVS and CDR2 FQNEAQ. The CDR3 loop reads CASSERDRGEVSMNTEAFF. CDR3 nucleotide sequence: TGTGCCAGCAGCGAGCGGGACAGGGGAGAGGTGTCGATGAACACTGAAGCTTTCTTT.

Written as DNA, the CDR3 is TGTGCCAGCAGGCCGGGACTCCTCTACGAGCAGTACTTC. It yields the protein CASRPGLLYEQYF. This chain joins TRBV2 and TRBJ2-7; TRBD2 might be the D (6 bases). Germline CDR1 and CDR2: SNHLY and FYNNEI. The V end was cut by 6 bases, the J end by 3 bases, with 12 bases between. The CDR3 is made up of 13 amino acids.

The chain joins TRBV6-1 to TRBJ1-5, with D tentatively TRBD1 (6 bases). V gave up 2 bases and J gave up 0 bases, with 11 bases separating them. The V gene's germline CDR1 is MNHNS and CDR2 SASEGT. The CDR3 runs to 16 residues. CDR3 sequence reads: CASSESGGFSNQPQHF. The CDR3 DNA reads TGTGCCAGCAGTGAATCGGGGGGCTTTAGCAATCAGCCCCAGCATTTT.

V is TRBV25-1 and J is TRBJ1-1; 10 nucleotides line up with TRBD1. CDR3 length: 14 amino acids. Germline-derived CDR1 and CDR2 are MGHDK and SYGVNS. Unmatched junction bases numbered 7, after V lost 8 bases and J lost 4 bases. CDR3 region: CASGGQGLGTEAFF. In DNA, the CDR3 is TGTGCCAGCGGGGGACAGGGGCTGGGCACTGAAGCTTTCTTT.

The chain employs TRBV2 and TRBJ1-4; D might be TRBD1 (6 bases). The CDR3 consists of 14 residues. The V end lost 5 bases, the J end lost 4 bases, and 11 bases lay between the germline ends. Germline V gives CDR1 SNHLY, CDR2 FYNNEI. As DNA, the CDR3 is TGTGCCAGCAGTCAAGGGGGGGATAATGAAAAACTGTTTTTT. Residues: CASSQGGDNEKLFF.

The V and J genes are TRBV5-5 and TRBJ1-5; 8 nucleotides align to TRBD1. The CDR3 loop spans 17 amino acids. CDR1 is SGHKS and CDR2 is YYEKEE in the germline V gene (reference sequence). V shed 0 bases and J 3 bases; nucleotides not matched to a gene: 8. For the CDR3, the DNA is TGTGCCAGCAGCTTGGTGGGGGGACAGGCCTCCAATCAGCCCCAGCATTTT. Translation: CASSLVGGQASNQPQHF.

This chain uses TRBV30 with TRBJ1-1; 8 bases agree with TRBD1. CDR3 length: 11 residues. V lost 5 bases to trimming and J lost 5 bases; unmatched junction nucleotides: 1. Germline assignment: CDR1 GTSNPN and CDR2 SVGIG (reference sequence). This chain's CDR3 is CAWDRGTEAFF. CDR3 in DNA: TGTGCCTGGGACAGGGGTACTGAAGCTTTCTTT.

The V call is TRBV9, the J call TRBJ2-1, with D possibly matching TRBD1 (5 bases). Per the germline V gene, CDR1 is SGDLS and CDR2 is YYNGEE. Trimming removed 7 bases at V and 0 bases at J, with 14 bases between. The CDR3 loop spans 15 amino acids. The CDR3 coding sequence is TGTGCCAGCGCCCGCGTAAGGGGCTCCTACAATGAGCAGTTCTTC. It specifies CASARVRGSYNEQFF.

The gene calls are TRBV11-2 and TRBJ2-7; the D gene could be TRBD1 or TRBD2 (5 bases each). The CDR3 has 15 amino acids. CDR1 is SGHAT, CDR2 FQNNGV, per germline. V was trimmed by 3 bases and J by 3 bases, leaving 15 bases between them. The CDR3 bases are TGTGCCAGCAGCTTTGGGACGAGCAGCGACTACGAGCAGTACTTC. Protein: CASSFGTSSDYEQYF.

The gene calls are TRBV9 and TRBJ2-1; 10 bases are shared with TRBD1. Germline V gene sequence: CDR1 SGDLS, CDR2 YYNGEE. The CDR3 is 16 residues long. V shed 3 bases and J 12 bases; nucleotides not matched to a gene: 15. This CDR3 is CASSATGTGESVRQFF. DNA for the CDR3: TGTGCCAGCAGCGCGACCGGGACAGGGGAGTCAGTACGGCAGTTCTTC.

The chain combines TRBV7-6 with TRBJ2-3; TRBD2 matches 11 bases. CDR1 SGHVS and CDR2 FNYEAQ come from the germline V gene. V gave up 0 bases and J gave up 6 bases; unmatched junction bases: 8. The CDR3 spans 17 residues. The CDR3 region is CASSLAKLAGDLDTQYF. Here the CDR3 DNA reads TGTGCCAGCAGCTTAGCGAAACTAGCGGGGGACCTTGATACGCAGTATTTT.

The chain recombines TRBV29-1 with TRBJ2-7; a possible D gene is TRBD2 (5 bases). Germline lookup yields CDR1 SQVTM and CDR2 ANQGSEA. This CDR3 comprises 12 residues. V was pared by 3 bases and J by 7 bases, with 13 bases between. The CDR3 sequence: CSVDFGVGEQYF. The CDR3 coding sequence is TGCAGCGTTGATTTCGGGGTCGGGGAGCAGTACTTC.

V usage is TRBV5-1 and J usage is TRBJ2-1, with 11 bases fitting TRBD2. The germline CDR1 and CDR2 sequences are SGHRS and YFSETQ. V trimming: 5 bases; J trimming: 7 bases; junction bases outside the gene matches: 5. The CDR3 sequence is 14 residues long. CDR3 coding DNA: TGCGCCAGCAGGCACCCTAGCGGGGGGAATGAGCAGTTCTTC. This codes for CASRHPSGGNEQFF.

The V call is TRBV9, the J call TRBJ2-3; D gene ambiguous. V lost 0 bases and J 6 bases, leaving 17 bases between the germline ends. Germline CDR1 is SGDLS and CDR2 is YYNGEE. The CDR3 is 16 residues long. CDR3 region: CASSVASVVAGDTQYF. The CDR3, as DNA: TGTGCCAGCAGCGTAGCGTCAGTGGTAGCTGGCGATACGCAGTATTTT.

The CDR3 loop is CASSLGGSGTYEQYF. The DNA for the CDR3 is TGTGCCAGCAGCTTAGGCGGTTCCGGGACCTACGAGCAGTACTTC. This chain links TRBV7-7 with TRBJ2-7, with TRBD2 as a possible D gene (5 bases). Germline loops: CDR1 SSHAT, CDR2 FNYEAQ (reference sequence). The CDR3 runs 15 residues. The V and J ends lost 1 base and 2 bases respectively, with 12 bases between them. Filled out from reference TRBV7-7 and TRBJ2-7, the complete variable domain reads GAGVSQSPRYKVTKRGQDVTLRCDPISSHATLYWYQQALGQGPEFLTYFNYEAQPDKSGLPSDRFSAERPEGSISTLTIQRTEQRDSAMYRCASSLGGSGTYEQYFGPGTRLTVT.

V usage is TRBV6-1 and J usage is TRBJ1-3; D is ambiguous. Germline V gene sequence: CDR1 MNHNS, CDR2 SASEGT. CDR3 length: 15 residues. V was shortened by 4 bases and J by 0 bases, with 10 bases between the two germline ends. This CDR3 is CASSGARVSGNTIYF. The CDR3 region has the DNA TGTGCCAGCAGTGGCGCACGCGTCTCTGGAAACACCATATATTTT.

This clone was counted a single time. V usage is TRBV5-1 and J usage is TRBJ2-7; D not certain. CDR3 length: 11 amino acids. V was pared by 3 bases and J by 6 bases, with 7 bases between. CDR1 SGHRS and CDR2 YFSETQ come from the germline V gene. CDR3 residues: CASSSDTEQYF. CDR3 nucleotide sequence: TGCGCCAGCAGCTCCGACACCGAGCAGTACTTC.

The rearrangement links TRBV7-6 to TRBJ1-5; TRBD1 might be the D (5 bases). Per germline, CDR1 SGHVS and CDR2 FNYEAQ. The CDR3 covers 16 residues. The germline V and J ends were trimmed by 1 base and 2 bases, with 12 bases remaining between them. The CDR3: CASSLGWGVRNQPQHF. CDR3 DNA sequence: TGTGCCAGCAGCTTAGGTTGGGGGGTGCGCAATCAGCCCCAGCATTTT.

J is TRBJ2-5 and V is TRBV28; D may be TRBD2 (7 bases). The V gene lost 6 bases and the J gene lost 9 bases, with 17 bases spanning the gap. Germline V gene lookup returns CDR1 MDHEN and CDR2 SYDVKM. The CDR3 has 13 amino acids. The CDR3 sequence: CASRRTASGAQYF. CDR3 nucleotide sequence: TGTGCCAGCAGGCGGACAGCGAGCGGGGCCCAGTACTTC.

CDR3 sequence (DNA): TGTGCCAGCAGCCACAGGAGCGGTAGGAATGAGCAGTTCTTC. This codes for CASSHRSGRNEQFF. The chain uses TRBV11-3 and TRBJ2-1; D could derive from TRBD1 or TRBD2 (5 bases each). Germline V lookup: CDR1 SGHNT, CDR2 YENEEA. CDR3 size: 14 residues. Trimming stripped 5 bases from V and 7 bases from J, with 15 bases between.

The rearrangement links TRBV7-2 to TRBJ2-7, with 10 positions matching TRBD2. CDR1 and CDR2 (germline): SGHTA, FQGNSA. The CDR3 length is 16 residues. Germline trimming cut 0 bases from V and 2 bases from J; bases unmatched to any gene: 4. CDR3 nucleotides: TGTGCCAGCAGCTTAGCCGCAAGCGGGGGGGCCTACGAGCAGTACTTC. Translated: CASSLAASGGAYEQYF.

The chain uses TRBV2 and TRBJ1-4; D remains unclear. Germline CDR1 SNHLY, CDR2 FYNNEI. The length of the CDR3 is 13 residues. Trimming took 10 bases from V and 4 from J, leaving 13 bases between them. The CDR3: CATIDGLNEKLFF. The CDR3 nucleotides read TGTGCCACAATAGACGGCCTTAATGAAAAACTGTTTTTT.

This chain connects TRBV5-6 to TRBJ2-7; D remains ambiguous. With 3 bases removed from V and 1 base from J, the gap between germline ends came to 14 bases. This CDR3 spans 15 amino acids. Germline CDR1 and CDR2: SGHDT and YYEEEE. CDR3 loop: CASSSPGVGSYEQYF. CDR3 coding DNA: TGTGCCAGCAGCTCCCCTGGGGTAGGATCCTACGAGCAGTACTTC.

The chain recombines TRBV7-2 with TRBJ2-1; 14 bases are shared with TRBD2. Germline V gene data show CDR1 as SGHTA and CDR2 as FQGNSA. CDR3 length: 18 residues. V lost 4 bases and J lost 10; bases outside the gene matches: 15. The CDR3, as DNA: TGTGCCAGCAGCTCACGGCGACTAGCGGGAGGGTTCCTCCGGGAGCAGTTCTTC. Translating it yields CASSSRRLAGGFLREQFF.